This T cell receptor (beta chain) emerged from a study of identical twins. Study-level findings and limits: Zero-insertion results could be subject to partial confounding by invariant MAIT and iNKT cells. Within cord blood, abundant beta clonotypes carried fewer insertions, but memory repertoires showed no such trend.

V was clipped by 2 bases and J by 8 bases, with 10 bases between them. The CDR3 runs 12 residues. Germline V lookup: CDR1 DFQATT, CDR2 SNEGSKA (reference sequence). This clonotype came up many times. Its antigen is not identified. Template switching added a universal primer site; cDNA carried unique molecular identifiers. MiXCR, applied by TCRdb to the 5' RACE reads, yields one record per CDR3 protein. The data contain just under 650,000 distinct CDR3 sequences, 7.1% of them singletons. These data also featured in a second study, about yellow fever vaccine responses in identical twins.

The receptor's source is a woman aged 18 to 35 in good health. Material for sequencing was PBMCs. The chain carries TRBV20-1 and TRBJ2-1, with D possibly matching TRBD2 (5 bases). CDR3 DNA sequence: TGCAGTGCTAGAACCGGACTGGATGAGCAGTTCTTC. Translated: CSARTGLDEQFF.